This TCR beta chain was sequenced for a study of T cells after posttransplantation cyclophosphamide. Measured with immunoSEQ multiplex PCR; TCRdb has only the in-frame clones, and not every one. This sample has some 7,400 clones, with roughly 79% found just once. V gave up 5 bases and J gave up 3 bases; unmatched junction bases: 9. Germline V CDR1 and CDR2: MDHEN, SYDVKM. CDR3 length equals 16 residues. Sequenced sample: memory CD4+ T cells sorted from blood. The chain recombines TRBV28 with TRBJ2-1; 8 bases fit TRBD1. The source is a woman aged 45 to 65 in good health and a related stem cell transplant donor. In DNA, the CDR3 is TGTGCCAGCAGTAGCATGGACAGGGCGGGCTACAATGAGCAGTTCTTC. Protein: CASSSMDRAGYNEQFF.